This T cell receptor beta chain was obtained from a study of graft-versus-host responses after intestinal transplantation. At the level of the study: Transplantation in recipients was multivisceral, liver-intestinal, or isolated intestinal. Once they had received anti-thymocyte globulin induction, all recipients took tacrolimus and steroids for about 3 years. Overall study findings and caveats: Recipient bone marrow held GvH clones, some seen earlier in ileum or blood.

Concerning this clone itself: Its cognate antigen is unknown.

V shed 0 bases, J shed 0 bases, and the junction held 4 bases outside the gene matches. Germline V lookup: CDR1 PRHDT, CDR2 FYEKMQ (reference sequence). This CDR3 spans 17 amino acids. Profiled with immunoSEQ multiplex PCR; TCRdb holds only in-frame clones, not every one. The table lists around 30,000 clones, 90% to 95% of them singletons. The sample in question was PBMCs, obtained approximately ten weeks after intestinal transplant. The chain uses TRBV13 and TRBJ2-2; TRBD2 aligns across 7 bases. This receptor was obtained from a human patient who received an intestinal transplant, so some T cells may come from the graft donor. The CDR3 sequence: CASSLGPSGTNTGELFF. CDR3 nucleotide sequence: TGTGCCAGCAGCTTAGGCCCCAGCGGGACGAACACCGGGGAGCTGTTTTTT. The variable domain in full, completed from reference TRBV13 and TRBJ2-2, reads AAGVIQSPRHLIKEKRETATLKCYPIPRHDTVYWYQQGPGQDPQFLISFYEKMQSDKGSIPDRFSAQQFSDYHSELNMSSLELGDSALYFCASSLGPSGTNTGELFFGEGSRLTVL.